In this sample, the clone carrying this T cell receptor (beta chain) turned up once. This sample is part of a study of T cell changes during pregnancy in multiple sclerosis. Sequenced by immunoSEQ multiplex PCR; TCRdb stores in-frame clones only, minus some. The table has about 77,000 clones, 89% seen once. The sequenced sample was peripheral blood, obtained before pregnancy. This TCR came from a female donor with multiple sclerosis, enrolled in a pregnancy study.

The CDR3 region has the DNA TGCGCCAGCAGCCAGCCCGGTGGGGCGGTCCCGCAGTATTTT. Amino acids: CASSQPGGAVPQYF. The chain couples TRBV4-3 to TRBJ2-3; the D gene is possibly TRBD1 (5 bases). The ends were cut back, 3 bases at V and 10 bases at J, with 17 bases in the middle. The CDR3 loop spans 14 amino acids. Germline CDR1 reads LGHNA; CDR2 reads YSLEER.